These 25 T cell receptor beta chains share one sample of origin, sequenced in a study of PD-L1 blockade in urothelial cancer. Sequenced by immunoSEQ multiplex PCR; TCRdb stores in-frame clones only, minus some. The table includes tens of thousands of clones, under 85% detected once. Regarding time point: peripheral blood 6 weeks after treatment start. The material was PBMCs, obtained around atezolizumab (anti-PD-L1) treatment. These receptors were taken from a man in his fifties or sixties with urothelial cancer.

The chain combines TRBV6-6 with TRBJ2-2; possible D gene TRBD2, 5 bases. The CDR3 loop spans 14 amino acids. Germline loops: CDR1 MNHNY, CDR2 SVGAGI (reference sequence). Trimming stripped 10 bases from V and 0 bases from J, with 12 bases between. In DNA form, the CDR3 reads TGTGCCACAAACGGGGAAACGAACACCGGGGAGCTGTTTTTT. It yields the protein CATNGETNTGELFF.

This chain connects TRBV10-3 to TRBJ1-1, with 8 bases lining up with TRBD1. This CDR3 region has 15 residues. J was trimmed by 4 bases and V by 2 bases; bases with no gene match: 6. Germline V gene data show CDR1 as ENHRY and CDR2 as SYGVKD. In nucleotides, the CDR3 is TGTGCCATCAGTGAGACGGGACAGGTGGGCACTGAAGCTTTCTTT. It yields the protein CAISETGQVGTEAFF.

This chain connects TRBV7-3 to TRBJ2-7; TRBD2 might be the D (6 bases). The CDR3 sequence is 13 residues long. Germline loops: CDR1 SGHTA, CDR2 FQGTGA. The ends were cut back, 5 bases at V and 7 bases at J, with 15 bases in the middle. CDR3 amino acids: CASSLSNAGEQYF. DNA for the CDR3: TGTGCCAGCAGCCTCTCCAATGCGGGGGAGCAGTACTTC. Combining the CDR3 with reference TRBV7-3 and TRBJ2-7 gives the whole variable domain GAGVSQTPSNKVTEKGKYVELRCDPISGHTALYWYRQSLGQGPEFLIYFQGTGAADDSGLPNDRFFAVRPEGSVSTLKIQRTERGDSAVYLCASSLSNAGEQYFGPGTRLTVT.

The rearrangement links TRBV2 to TRBJ2-7; a weak D match, TRBD1 (8 bases). Germline CDR1 reads SNHLY; CDR2 reads FYNNEI. The CDR3 is 14 residues long. The V and J ends lost 7 bases and 6 bases respectively, with 19 bases between them. The CDR3 DNA sequence: TGTGCCAGCACCACAGGGGGAGCGGGACGCGAGCAGTACTTC. This codes for CASTTGGAGREQYF.

The chain uses TRBV10-3 and TRBJ1-3, with TRBD1 identical over 7 bases. CDR3 length: 17 residues. Germline V gene lookup returns CDR1 ENHRY and CDR2 SYGVKD. V dropped 2 bases and J dropped 4; count of bases not matched to a gene: 11. This chain's CDR3 is CAISEPGGNSRGNTIYF. The CDR3 bases are TGTGCCATCAGTGAGCCAGGGGGTAATTCGAGGGGAAACACCATATATTTT.

The chain recombines TRBV11-1 with TRBJ2-3; 8 bases line up with TRBD1. Germline CDR1 reads SGHAT; CDR2 reads FQDESV (reference sequence). V was pared by 4 bases and J by 1 base, with 1 base of the junction left unmatched. The CDR3 loop spans 14 amino acids. The CDR3: CASSSTGGTDTQYF. The DNA for the CDR3 is TGTGCCAGCAGCTCGACAGGGGGCACAGATACGCAGTATTTT. The whole variable domain, remainder taken from reference TRBV11-1 and TRBJ2-3, is EAEVAQSPRYKITEKSQAVAFWCDPISGHATLYWYRQILGQGPELLVQFQDESVVDDSQLPKDRFSAERLKGVDSTLKIQPAELGDSAMYLCASSSTGGTDTQYFGPGTRLTVL.

This CDR3 reads CASSEAGQGLIGNTIYF. CDR3 in DNA: TGTGCCAGCAGTGAAGCGGGACAGGGTTTAATTGGAAACACCATATATTTT. The rearrangement joins TRBV6-1 to TRBJ1-3; 9 nucleotides match TRBD1. Germline CDR1 and CDR2: MNHNS and SASEGT. V dropped 0 bases and J dropped 3; count of bases not matched to a gene: 6. The CDR3 length is 17 residues.

The chain is built from TRBV19 and TRBJ2-1; 9 bases map to TRBD2. V shed 3 bases and J 2 bases; nucleotides not matched to a gene: 2. The CDR3 loop spans 15 amino acids. Germline-derived CDR1 and CDR2 are LNHDA and SQIVND (reference sequence). The CDR3 coding sequence is TGTGCCAGTAGTATCCTAGCGGGGACCTACAATGAGCAGTTCTTC. Residues: CASSILAGTYNEQFF. Full variable domain (missing parts from reference TRBV19 and TRBJ2-1): DGGITQSPKYLFRKEGQNVTLSCEQNLNHDAMYWYRQDPGQGLRLIYYSQIVNDFQKGDIAEGYSVSREKKESFPLTVTSAQKNPTAFYLCASSILAGTYNEQFFGPGTRLTVL.

The gene calls are TRBV30 and TRBJ2-7, with D perhaps matching TRBD2 (5 bases). V was trimmed by 0 bases and J by 2 bases, leaving 14 bases between them. This CDR3 comprises 15 residues. Germline loops: CDR1 GTSNPN, CDR2 SVGIG (reference sequence). The CDR3, as DNA: TGTGCCTGGAGTGTCTACTCGGACTTTGCCTACGAGCAGTACTTC. This codes for CAWSVYSDFAYEQYF.

The rearrangement joins TRBV6-5 to TRBJ2-7; 9 bases line up with TRBD1. This CDR3 is 14 amino acids long. The trim removed 7 bases at V and 0 bases at J, leaving 4 bases unmatched. CDR1 and CDR2 from the germline V gene are MNHEY and SVGAGI. The CDR3 reads CASTRTGDSYEQYF. In DNA form, the CDR3 reads TGTGCCAGCACCAGGACAGGGGACTCCTACGAGCAGTACTTC.

The chain uses TRBV27 and TRBJ1-5; TRBD1 matches 7 bases. CDR3 size: 14 residues. Trimming took 7 bases from V and 6 from J; bases not matched to a gene: 9. Per germline, CDR1 MNHEY and CDR2 SMNVEV (reference sequence). The CDR3 is CASKPTGVGQPQHF. CDR3 sequence (DNA): TGTGCCAGCAAGCCTACAGGGGTGGGTCAGCCCCAGCATTTT.

V is TRBV19 and J is TRBJ1-5, with D tentatively TRBD1 (6 bases). CDR1 LNHDA and CDR2 SQIVND come from the germline V gene (reference sequence). This CDR3 has 14 amino acids. Trimming pared 1 base from V and 5 bases from J, leaving 9 bases between. CDR3 sequence: CASSIGGLDQPQHF. In nucleotides, the CDR3 is TGTGCCAGTAGTATAGGGGGGCTCGATCAGCCCCAGCATTTT. Full variable domain (missing parts from reference TRBV19 and TRBJ1-5): DGGITQSPKYLFRKEGQNVTLSCEQNLNHDAMYWYRQDPGQGLRLIYYSQIVNDFQKGDIAEGYSVSREKKESFPLTVTSAQKNPTAFYLCASSIGGLDQPQHFGDGTRLSIL.

This chain links TRBV18 with TRBJ2-5, with D unclear. The germline CDR1 and CDR2 sequences are KGHSH and LQKENI. V lost 4 bases and J 3 bases, leaving 18 bases between the germline ends. The length of the CDR3 is 16 residues. CDR3 protein: CASSLLQLAVKETQYF. As DNA, the CDR3 is TGTGCCAGCTCACTGTTGCAATTGGCAGTTAAAGAGACCCAGTACTTC.

The genes are TRBV10-3 and TRBJ2-3; D might be TRBD2 (5 bases). The V end lost 7 bases, the J end lost 2 bases, and 16 bases lay between the germline ends. CDR3 length: 15 residues. Per the germline V gene, CDR1 is ENHRY and CDR2 is SYGVKD. CDR3: CAITSGLGYTDTQYF. In DNA, the CDR3 is TGTGCCATCACTTCCGGACTGGGGTACACAGATACGCAGTATTTT.

In its sample, this clone was seen a few times. The CDR3 here is CASSVGVLSSYEQYF. The CDR3, as DNA: TGTGCCAGCAGCGTGGGAGTCCTGAGCTCCTACGAGCAGTACTTC. This chain connects TRBV9 to TRBJ2-7; a weak D match, TRBD2 (5 bases). Per germline, CDR1 SGDLS and CDR2 YYNGEE. This CDR3 is built from 15 residues. V lost 2 bases, J lost 0 bases, and 12 bases lay in between. The whole variable domain, remainder taken from reference TRBV9 and TRBJ2-7, is DSGVTQTPKHLITATGQRVTLRCSPRSGDLSVYWYQQSLDQGLQFLIQYYNGEERAKGNILERFSAQQFPDLHSELNLSSLELGDSALYFCASSVGVLSSYEQYFGPGTRLTVT.

The genes are TRBV21-1 and TRBJ2-5; the table assigns TRBD1, which was not confirmed against the DNA. TRBV21-1 is marked as a pseudogene. This CDR3 has 16 amino acids. The CDR3 sequence is CASSPGGGQGYETQYF. CDR3 sequence (DNA): TGTGCCAGCAGCCCTGGGGGCGGACAGGGATATGAGACCCAGTACTTC.

This chain joins TRBV5-4 and TRBJ2-3, with TRBD1 as a possible D gene (5 bases). CDR3 length: 12 amino acids. Per germline, CDR1 SGHNT and CDR2 YYREEE (reference sequence). V was trimmed by 0 bases and J by 7 bases, leaving 6 bases between them. CDR3 nucleotide sequence: TGTGCCAGCAGCTTGGAGGGGTATACGCAGTATTTT. This codes for CASSLEGYTQYF. Full variable domain (missing parts from reference TRBV5-4 and TRBJ2-3): ETGVTQSPTHLIKTRGQQVTLRCSSQSGHNTVSWYQQALGQGPQFIFQYYREEENGRGNFPPRFSGLQFPNYSSELNVNALELDDSALYLCASSLEGYTQYFGPGTRLTVL.

The V gene is TRBV4-3, the J gene TRBJ2-1; D is undetermined. CDR1 is LGHNA, CDR2 YSLEER, per germline. CDR3 size: 15 residues. Trimming stripped 4 bases from V and 8 bases from J, with 18 bases between. The CDR3 region has the DNA TGCGCCAGCAGCCTCAGTACCCTTGGCCTTGATGAGCAGTTCTTC. Translated, it gives CASSLSTLGLDEQFF.

The chain employs TRBV5-4 and TRBJ2-4, with D perhaps TRBD1 (6 bases). Germline V lookup: CDR1 SGHNT, CDR2 YYREEE (reference sequence). The V and J ends lost 4 bases and 4 bases respectively, with 12 bases between them. The CDR3 length is 14 residues. The CDR3 is CASSQGSDKNIQYF. In DNA, the CDR3 is TGTGCCAGCAGCCAGGGGTCAGATAAAAACATTCAGTACTTC. The whole variable domain, filled in from reference TRBV5-4 and TRBJ2-4, reads ETGVTQSPTHLIKTRGQQVTLRCSSQSGHNTVSWYQQALGQGPQFIFQYYREEENGRGNFPPRFSGLQFPNYSSELNVNALELDDSALYLCASSQGSDKNIQYFGAGTRLSVL.

This clone was counted only a few times. This chain connects TRBV5-1 to TRBJ2-5; D not certain. CDR3 length: 11 residues. CDR1 is SGHRS and CDR2 is YFSETQ in the germline V gene. V was shortened by 5 bases and J by 4 bases, with 6 bases between the two germline ends. The CDR3 nucleotides are TGCGCCAGCAGATCCGGAGAGACCCAGTACTTC. Protein: CASRSGETQYF.

V gene TRBV10-2 combines with J gene TRBJ2-7, with D maybe TRBD2 (5 bases). The V end lost 3 bases, the J end lost 2 bases, and 20 bases lay between the germline ends. Germline V gene data show CDR1 as WSHSY and CDR2 as SAAADI. CDR3 length: 17 residues. The CDR3 protein is CASSDFGGWVMAYEQYF. The CDR3 nucleotides are TGCGCCAGCAGTGATTTTGGCGGGTGGGTGATGGCCTACGAGCAGTACTTC.

The CDR3: CASSSTEINEQFF. CDR3 coding DNA: TGCGCCAGCAGCTCCACAGAAATCAATGAGCAGTTCTTC. The V and J genes are TRBV5-1 and TRBJ2-1; D unresolved. Germline CDR1 and CDR2: SGHRS and YFSETQ. The CDR3 length is 13 residues. The germline V and J ends were trimmed by 3 bases and 6 bases, with 10 bases remaining between them. The whole variable domain, filled in from reference TRBV5-1 and TRBJ2-1, reads KAGVTQTPRYLIKTRGQQVTLSCSPISGHRSVSWYQQTPGQGLQFLFEYFSETQRNKGNFPGRFSGRQFSNSRSEMNVSTLELGDSALYLCASSSTEINEQFFGPGTRLTVL.

This clone was detected only a few times. The V gene is TRBV4-3, the J gene TRBJ2-5, with 11 bases that match TRBD2. There are 16 residues in the CDR3. V gave up 4 bases and J gave up 0 bases; unmatched junction bases: 4. Germline loops: CDR1 LGHNA, CDR2 YSLEER. For the CDR3, the DNA is TGCGCCAGCAGCCCCCTACTAGCGGGGGACCAAGAGACCCAGTACTTC. Translated, it gives CASSPLLAGDQETQYF.

In this sample, this clone turned up once. J is TRBJ1-6 and V is TRBV27; no clear D gene. Trimming removed 3 bases from V and 0 bases from J, with 6 bases in between. The CDR3 totals 15 residues. Germline-derived CDR1 and CDR2 are MNHEY and SMNVEV (reference sequence). The CDR3 loop is CASSLGVSYNSPLHF. The CDR3 bases are TGTGCCAGCAGTTTGGGAGTCTCCTATAATTCACCCCTCCACTTT.

This rearrangement joins TRBV7-2 to TRBJ2-7; 8 positions match TRBD2. With V trimmed by 4 bases and J by 2 bases, 1 base remained unmatched. This CDR3 comprises 13 residues. Germline CDR1 SGHTA, CDR2 FQGNSA. The CDR3 region has the DNA TGTGCCAGCAGCTATAGCGGGACCTACGAGCAGTACTTC. It yields the protein CASSYSGTYEQYF.